This entry lists 24 T cell receptor beta chains sequenced from one sample in a study of T cell repertoires in cytomegalovirus infection. Via MiXCR, TCRdb re-called the reads, giving one row per CDR3 protein. This sample yields about 680,000 distinct CDR3 sequences, of which around 24% are seen a single time; roughly 8% belongs to the top ten. The specimen sequenced was CD8+ T cells from PBMCs. These receptors all stem from a human donor in good health (CMV status not recorded). Some clones in this sample may be carry-over from other donors' samples.

This clonotype was seen repeatedly, ten times or more. An end of the junction does not agree with germline; a read error may underlie this. V usage is TRBV12-3 or TRBV12-4 and J usage is TRBJ2-7, with no clear D. This CDR3 is 13 amino acids long. CDR3 in amino acids: CASSLDNSYEQYF. The DNA for the CDR3 is TGTGCCAGCAGCTTAGACAACTCCTACGAGCAGTACTTC.

This clonotype turned up a few times. The V call is TRBV4-1, the J call TRBJ1-5; D remains ambiguous. V was trimmed by 3 bases and J by 1 base, leaving 10 bases between them. The germline V gene encodes CDR1 MGHRA and CDR2 YSYEKL. The CDR3 contains 15 residues. The CDR3 protein is CASSHDSPSNQPQHF. Here the CDR3 DNA reads TGCGCCAGCAGCCACGACTCACCAAGCAATCAGCCCCAGCATTTT.

The V call is TRBV20-1, the J call TRBJ1-6; 10 bases align to TRBD1. The germline CDR1 and CDR2 sequences are DFQATT and SNEGSKA (reference sequence). The CDR3 is 13 residues long. After removal of 6 bases from V and 10 bases from J, the junction contained 6 bases not matched to a gene. CDR3 sequence (DNA): TGCAGTGCCCCCCGGACAGGGGGATCACCCCTCCACTTT. Its protein is CSAPRTGGSPLHF.

This clonotype has just a few counts. The chain couples TRBV14 to TRBJ2-2, with 7 bases fitting TRBD2. CDR1 and CDR2 from the germline V gene are SGHDN and FVKESK. Trimming removed 6 bases from V and 5 bases from J; junction bases left unmatched: 6. The CDR3 has 14 residues. CDR3 protein: CASRDGDYTGELFF. The CDR3 nucleotides are TGTGCCAGCAGGGATGGGGACTATACCGGGGAGCTGTTTTTT.

This clonotype was observed many times. CDR3 sequence (DNA): TGTGCCAGCAGCTACCTCTCGGGACAGGGAGGGGTCCCCTCCTACAATGAGCAGTTCTTC. Protein product: CASSYLSGQGGVPSYNEQFF. The rearrangement joins TRBV7-2 to TRBJ2-1, with 9 bases matching TRBD1. The CDR3 contains 20 residues. CDR1 and CDR2 (germline): SGHTA, FQGNSA. With V trimmed by 4 bases and J by 0 bases, 16 bases remained unmatched.

Comment on this clonotype: A much bigger clone sits one base away, suggesting this may be a read error. The chain uses TRBV6-1 and TRBJ1-5, with a possible D match to TRBD1 (6 bases). CDR1 is MNHNS and CDR2 is SASEGT in the germline V gene. The CDR3 sequence is 18 residues long. The CDR3 nucleotides read TGTGCCAGCAGTGAAACTTTTATGGGGGGCTCTAGCAATCAGCCCCATCATTTT. Amino acids: CASSETFMGGSSNQPHHF.

This clonotype was recorded a few times. The chain joins TRBV5-1 to TRBJ2-3; D is ambiguous. The V gene lost 5 bases and the J gene lost 4 bases, with 20 bases spanning the gap. Looked up from germline, CDR1 is SGHRS and CDR2 is YFSETQ. The CDR3 covers 16 residues. CDR3 DNA sequence: TGCGCCAGCAGGGGGATTGTGGGTGAGTGGGCAGATACGCAGTATTTT. Encoded protein: CASRGIVGEWADTQYF.

This clonotype was recorded at least ten times. This chain connects TRBV7-2 to TRBJ2-5; D ambiguous. V lost 1 base to trimming and J lost 5 bases, with 11 bases between them. Germline loops: CDR1 SGHTA, CDR2 FQGNSA. The CDR3 length is 14 residues. CDR3 sequence reads: CASSLVGLEETQYF. The CDR3 DNA sequence: TGTGCCAGCAGCTTAGTGGGCCTTGAGGAGACCCAGTACTTC.

The V gene is TRBV6-5, the J gene TRBJ2-1; no clear D. Germline CDR1 MNHEY, CDR2 SVGAGI. CDR3 length: 16 amino acids. Trimming shortened V by 5 bases and J by 7 bases, and 21 bases separated the two germline ends. CDR3 loop: CASSPMARKWDNEQFF. DNA of the CDR3: TGTGCCAGCAGTCCGATGGCGAGGAAGTGGGATAATGAGCAGTTCTTC.

The chain uses TRBV9 and TRBJ1-1; D unclear. The CDR3 runs to 15 residues. V lost 4 bases and J 4 bases, leaving 17 bases between the germline ends. Germline V gives CDR1 SGDLS, CDR2 YYNGEE. CDR3 protein: CASSSRGILSTEAFF. In DNA form, the CDR3 reads TGTGCCAGCAGCTCCCGTGGGATTCTGAGCACTGAAGCTTTCTTT.

The chain employs TRBV7-3 and TRBJ2-4; TRBD1 might be the D (5 bases). The V end lost 3 bases, the J end lost 0 bases, and 9 bases lay between the germline ends. The CDR3 consists of 15 residues. CDR1 is SGHTA, CDR2 FQGTGA, per germline. Here the CDR3 reads CASSFDSLAKNIQYF. The DNA of the CDR3 is TGTGCCAGCAGCTTTGACAGTTTAGCCAAAAACATTCAGTACTTC. The whole variable domain, remainder taken from reference TRBV7-3 and TRBJ2-4, is GAGVSQTPSNKVTEKGKYVELRCDPISGHTALYWYRQSLGQGPEFLIYFQGTGAADDSGLPNDRFFAVRPEGSVSTLKIQRTERGDSAVYLCASSFDSLAKNIQYFGAGTRLSVL.

The rearrangement joins TRBV20-1 to TRBJ1-2; D may be TRBD1 (5 bases). Per the germline V gene, CDR1 is DFQATT and CDR2 is SNEGSKA (reference sequence). The CDR3 runs to 12 residues. V shed 0 bases and J shed 8 bases, with 10 bases lying between them. CDR3 nucleotides: TGCAGTGCTAGAGACAGGGAGGACGGCTACACCTTC. This gives the protein CSARDREDGYTF.

There are many counts of this clonotype. The CDR3 is CASTLIDFLNEQFF. DNA for the CDR3: TGTGCCAGCACCCTTATCGACTTCCTAAATGAGCAGTTCTTC. This chain links TRBV12-3 or TRBV12-4 with TRBJ2-1, with D hard to call. The CDR3 is 14 amino acids. The ends were cut back, 7 bases at V and 7 bases at J, with 17 bases in the middle.

This clonotype was seen only a few times. The J gene is TRBJ1-2, the V gene TRBV29-1; D call uncertain. V shed 7 bases and J shed 5 bases, with 17 bases lying between them. This CDR3 is built from 13 residues. Germline V gene sequence: CDR1 SQVTM, CDR2 ANQGSEA. The CDR3 DNA reads as TGCAGCGCCGGAAATAAAGAAACGTATGGCTACACCTTC. It yields the protein CSAGNKETYGYTF.

The sample holds a few counts of this clonotype. The chain couples TRBV6-8 to TRBJ2-5; 7 nucleotides align to TRBD2. The CDR3 loop spans 15 amino acids. Germline-derived CDR1 and CDR2 are MNHGY and SAAAGT. Germline trimming cut 7 bases from V and 3 bases from J; bases unmatched to any gene: 11. CDR3 amino acids: CASTLAGGQEETQYF. The CDR3 region has the DNA TGTGCCAGCACCTTAGCGGGTGGGCAGGAAGAGACCCAGTACTTC.

This chain uses TRBV14 with TRBJ2-1; perhaps TRBD2 as D (6 bases). Germline CDR1 SGHDN, CDR2 FVKESK. V was clipped by 0 bases and J by 8 bases, with 17 bases between them. This CDR3 is 16 amino acids long. Here the CDR3 reads CASSQDLGLPMDEQFF. The CDR3 DNA reads as TGTGCCAGCAGCCAAGATCTGGGACTCCCTATGGATGAGCAGTTCTTC. The variable domain in full, completed from reference TRBV14 and TRBJ2-1, reads EAGVTQFPSHSVIEKGQTVTLRCDPISGHDNLYWYRRVMGKEIKFLLHFVKESKQDESGMPNNRFLAERTGGTYSTLKVQPAELEDSGVYFCASSQDLGLPMDEQFFGPGTRLTVL.

V is TRBV13 and J is TRBJ2-5; D unclear. CDR3 length equals 14 residues. From germline, CDR1 is PRHDT and CDR2 FYEKMQ (reference sequence). V dropped 4 bases and J dropped 5 bases, with 14 bases sitting between them. In DNA form, the CDR3 reads TGTGCCAGCAGCTCCCGCGGACCGTCGGAGACCCAGTACTTC. It is translated as CASSSRGPSETQYF.

The chain uses TRBV20-1 and TRBJ2-4; D may be TRBD2 (5 bases). Germline V gene sequence: CDR1 DFQATT, CDR2 SNEGSKA (reference sequence). The CDR3 spans 14 residues. Trimming removed 5 bases from V and 1 base from J, with 12 bases in between. CDR3 nucleotide sequence: TGCAGTGCTGGGGAGCACTGGGCCAAAAACATTCAGTACTTC. Encoded protein: CSAGEHWAKNIQYF.

V and J are TRBV3-1 and TRBJ2-6; D perhaps matches TRBD1 (5 bases). V was pared by 4 bases and J by 1 base, with 8 bases between. This CDR3 spans 15 amino acids. Germline values: CDR1 LGHDT, CDR2 YNNKEL (reference sequence). CDR3 nucleotides: TGTGCCAGCAGCCGCAGGGAATCTGGGGCCAACGTCCTGACTTTC. This sequence encodes CASSRRESGANVLTF.

The V and J genes are TRBV20-1 and TRBJ1-2; 8 positions match TRBD1. Trimming at V came to 3 bases and at J to 5 bases, leaving 26 bases not matched to a gene. The V gene's germline CDR1 is DFQATT and CDR2 SNEGSKA (reference sequence). The CDR3 contains 20 residues. The CDR3 sequence is CSARFPRDRNTRGSSYGYTF. CDR3 DNA sequence: TGCAGTGCTAGGTTCCCCCGGGACAGGAACACAAGGGGTTCCTCGTATGGCTACACCTTC.

The V and J genes are TRBV4-1 and TRBJ2-7, with TRBD1 matching over 8 bases. CDR3 length: 13 amino acids. V lost 1 base to trimming and J lost 6 bases; unmatched junction nucleotides: 2. Germline loops: CDR1 MGHRA, CDR2 YSYEKL. CDR3 DNA: TGCGCCAGCAGCCAAGGACAGGGGCCCGAGCAGTACTTC. Protein sequence: CASSQGQGPEQYF.

A few counts support this clonotype. The chain employs TRBV14 and TRBJ2-5; D call uncertain. The V end lost 1 base, the J end lost 0 bases, and 12 bases lay between the germline ends. Germline-derived CDR1 and CDR2 are SGHDN and FVKESK. The CDR3 length is 16 residues. CDR3 loop: CASSQGAPPNQETQYF. The CDR3 coding sequence is TGTGCCAGCAGCCAAGGGGCCCCACCCAACCAAGAGACCCAGTACTTC.

This clonotype was seen many times. The chain has TRBV10-3 and TRBJ2-3; maybe TRBD2 (5 bases). Germline CDR1 reads ENHRY; CDR2 reads SYGVKD. Trimming cost V 5 bases and J 3 bases, with 21 bases left between them. The CDR3 is 17 residues long. The CDR3 is CAISTLRDRRRTDTQYF. In DNA, the CDR3 is TGTGCCATCAGTACTCTGAGGGATCGAAGAAGGACAGATACGCAGTATTTT.

This sequence joins TRBV20-1 and TRBJ2-3; no clear D. With 5 bases removed from V and 1 base from J, the gap between germline ends came to 13 bases. Germline CDR1 DFQATT, CDR2 SNEGSKA (reference sequence). CDR3 length: 14 residues. The CDR3 bases are TGCAGTGCTCCCCGGGTCGGGCGCACAGATACGCAGTATTTT. Translating gives CSAPRVGRTDTQYF.